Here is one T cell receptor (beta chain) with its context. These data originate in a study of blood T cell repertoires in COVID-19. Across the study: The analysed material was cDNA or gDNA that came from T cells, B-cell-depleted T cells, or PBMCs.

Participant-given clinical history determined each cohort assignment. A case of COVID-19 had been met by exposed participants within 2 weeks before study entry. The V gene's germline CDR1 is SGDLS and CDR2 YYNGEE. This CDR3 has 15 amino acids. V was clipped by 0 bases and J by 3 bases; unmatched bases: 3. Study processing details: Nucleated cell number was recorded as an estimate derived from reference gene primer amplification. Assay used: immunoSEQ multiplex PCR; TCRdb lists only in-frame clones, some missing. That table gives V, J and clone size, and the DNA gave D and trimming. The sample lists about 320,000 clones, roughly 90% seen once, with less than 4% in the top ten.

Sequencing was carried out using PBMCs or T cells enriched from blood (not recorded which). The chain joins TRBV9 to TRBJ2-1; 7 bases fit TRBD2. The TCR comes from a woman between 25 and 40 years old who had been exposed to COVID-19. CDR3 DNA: TGTGCCAGCAGCGTAGGAAGCGGGATCTACAATGAGCAGTTCTTC. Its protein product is CASSVGSGIYNEQFF.